The 10 T cell receptor beta chains below were found in one sample sequenced in a study of shared clonotypes between healthy human individuals. The method was immunoSEQ multiplex PCR; TCRdb's version includes in-frame clones alone and lacks a portion of them. The profile shows over 950,000 clones, about 72% of them singletons. The sample consisted of memory CD4+ T cells from PBMCs. Subset here: CD45RA-negative fraction. These TCRs come from a man aged 18 to 29 in good health. Some clones in this sample may be carry-over from other donors' samples.

The table lists this clone with a few counts. At the DNA level, this CDR3 is encoded by other sequences in the same sample as well. The rearrangement uses TRBV5-1 and TRBJ2-7; D remains unclear. CDR3 length: 13 residues. The germline CDR1 and CDR2 sequences are SGHRS and YFSETQ. Trimming cost V 4 bases and J 4 bases, with 12 bases left between them. CDR3 in DNA: TGCGCCAGCAGCCTATCCCCCGGGTACGAGCAGTACTTC. Its protein is CASSLSPGYEQYF.

This clone was detected only a few times. It may be a read error: a sequence one base away is much more abundant. The chain combines TRBV7-2 with TRBJ2-1; 13 positions match TRBD2. The CDR3 contains 15 residues. Losses at the gene ends were 5 bases for V and 6 bases for J; bases not matched to a gene: 4. Looked up from germline, CDR1 is SGHTA and CDR2 is FQGNSA. The CDR3, as DNA: TGTGCCAGCAGCCCACTAGCGGGAGGGCCCAATGAGCAGTTCTTC. Translating it yields CASSPLAGGPNEQFF.

The CDR3: CASSYWGSTDTQYF. DNA of the CDR3: TGTGCCAGCAGCTACTGGGGATCCACAGATACGCAGTATTTT. The chain uses TRBV2 and TRBJ2-3; D call uncertain. Looked up from germline, CDR1 is SNHLY and CDR2 is FYNNEI. CDR3 length equals 14 residues. Trimming removed 6 bases from V and 2 bases from J, with 12 bases in between.

The chain recombines TRBV5-1 with TRBJ2-5; D is possibly TRBD1 or TRBD2 (6 bases each). The ends were cut back, 5 bases at V and 1 base at J, with 15 bases in the middle. Germline V gene data show CDR1 as SGHRS and CDR2 as YFSETQ. The CDR3 length is 15 residues. Here the CDR3 DNA reads TGCGCCAGCAGGTCACGCAGGGGAGGCCAAGAGACCCAGTACTTC. It encodes CASRSRRGGQETQYF.

The V and J genes are TRBV30 and TRBJ1-3; D call uncertain. Germline V gene lookup returns CDR1 GTSNPN and CDR2 SVGIG (reference sequence). V was shortened by 0 bases and J by 0 bases, with 12 bases between the two germline ends. This CDR3 is 16 amino acids long. The CDR3 spells CAWSVGNLPSGNTIYF. CDR3 coding DNA: TGTGCCTGGAGTGTGGGTAACCTACCCTCTGGAAACACCATATATTTT.

In the case of this clone: The same CDR3 can be traced to other DNA sequences in this sample. J is TRBJ1-5 and V is TRBV2; D not resolved. Trimming took 3 bases from V and 4 from J, leaving 7 bases between them. This CDR3 spans 13 amino acids. CDR1 is SNHLY and CDR2 is FYNNEI in the germline V gene. The CDR3 sequence is CASSELGNQPQHF. The DNA for the CDR3 is TGTGCCAGCAGTGAGCTTGGTAATCAGCCCCAGCATTTT.

The sample holds one count of this clone. The genes are TRBV30 and TRBJ1-5; no firm D call. This CDR3 is built from 13 residues. V gave up 4 bases and J gave up 10 bases, with 17 bases separating them. The germline V gene encodes CDR1 GTSNPN and CDR2 SVGIG (reference sequence). The CDR3 loop is CAWKIPAAGPQHF. The DNA for the CDR3 is TGTGCCTGGAAAATACCGGCAGCCGGTCCCCAGCATTTT.

The gene calls are TRBV7-3 and TRBJ1-1; 10 positions agree with TRBD1. Unmatched junction bases numbered 5, after V lost 5 bases and J lost 5 bases. CDR1 and CDR2 from the germline V gene are SGHTA and FQGTGA. The length of the CDR3 is 14 residues. The CDR3 region is CASSGQGGVTEAFF. The CDR3 DNA follows: TGTGCCAGCAGCGGACAGGGGGGAGTGACTGAAGCTTTCTTT.

This clone was observed a single time. The CDR3, as DNA: TGTGCCAGCAGCGGACAGGGATGGTATGGCAATCAGCCCCAGCATTTT. It codes for CASSGQGWYGNQPQHF. This rearrangement joins TRBV28 to TRBJ1-5, with 8 bases lining up with TRBD1. Germline V gene sequence: CDR1 MDHEN, CDR2 SYDVKM. After removal of 6 bases from V and 2 bases from J, the junction contained 9 bases not matched to a gene. The CDR3 is made up of 16 amino acids.

The chain is built from TRBV7-3 and TRBJ2-5; 7 positions agree with TRBD2. J was trimmed by 5 bases and V by 4 bases; bases with no gene match: 4. The CDR3 is 13 residues long. Looked up from germline, CDR1 is SGHTA and CDR2 is FQGTGA. CDR3 region: CASSSGLRETQYF. CDR3 DNA: TGTGCCAGCAGCTCGGGACTAAGGGAGACCCAGTACTTC.